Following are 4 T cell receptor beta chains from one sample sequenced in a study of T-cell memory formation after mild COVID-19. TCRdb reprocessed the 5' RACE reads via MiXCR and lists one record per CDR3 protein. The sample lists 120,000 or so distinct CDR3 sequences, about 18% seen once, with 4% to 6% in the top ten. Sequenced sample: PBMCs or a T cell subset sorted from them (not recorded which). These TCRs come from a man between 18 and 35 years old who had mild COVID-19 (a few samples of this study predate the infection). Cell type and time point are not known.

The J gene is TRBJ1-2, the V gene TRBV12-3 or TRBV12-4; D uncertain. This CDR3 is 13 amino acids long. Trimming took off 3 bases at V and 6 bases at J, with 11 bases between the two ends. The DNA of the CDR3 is TGTGCCAGCAGTTTGAGCGAGAGCCATGGCTACACCTTC. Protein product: CASSLSESHGYTF.

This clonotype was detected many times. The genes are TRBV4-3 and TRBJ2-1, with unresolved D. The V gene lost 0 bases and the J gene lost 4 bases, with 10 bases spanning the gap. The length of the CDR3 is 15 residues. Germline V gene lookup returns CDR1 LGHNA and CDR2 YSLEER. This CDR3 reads CASSQEFSQYNEQFF. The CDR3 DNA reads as TGCGCCAGCAGCCAAGAGTTCAGTCAATACAATGAGCAGTTCTTC.

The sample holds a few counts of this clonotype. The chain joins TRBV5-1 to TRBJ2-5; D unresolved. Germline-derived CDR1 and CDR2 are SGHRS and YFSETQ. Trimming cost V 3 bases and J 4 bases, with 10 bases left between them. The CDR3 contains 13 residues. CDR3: CASSSGSVETQYF. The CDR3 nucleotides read TGCGCCAGCAGCTCTGGTTCGGTAGAGACCCAGTACTTC.

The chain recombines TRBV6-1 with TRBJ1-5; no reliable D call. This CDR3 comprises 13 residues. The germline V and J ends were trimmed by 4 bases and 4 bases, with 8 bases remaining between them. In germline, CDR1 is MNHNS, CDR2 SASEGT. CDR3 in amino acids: CASSGRLNQPQHF. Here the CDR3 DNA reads TGTGCCAGCAGTGGACGGCTTAATCAGCCCCAGCATTTT.